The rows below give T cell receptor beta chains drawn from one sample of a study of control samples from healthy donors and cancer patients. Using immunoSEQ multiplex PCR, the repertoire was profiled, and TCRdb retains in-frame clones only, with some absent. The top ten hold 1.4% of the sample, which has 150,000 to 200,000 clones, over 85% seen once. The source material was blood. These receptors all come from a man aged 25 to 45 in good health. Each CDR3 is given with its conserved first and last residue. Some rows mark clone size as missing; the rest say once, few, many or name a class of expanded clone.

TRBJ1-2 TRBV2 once CASRADGEGGGGYTF
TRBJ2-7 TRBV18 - CASSSTGASINEQYF
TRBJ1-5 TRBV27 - CASSLQTDSKLYSNQPQHF
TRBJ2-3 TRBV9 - CASTSTHTDTQYF
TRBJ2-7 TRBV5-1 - CASSLDSTSSYEQYF
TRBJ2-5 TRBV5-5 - CASSLEAAARETQYF
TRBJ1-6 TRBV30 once CARGQGNSPLHF
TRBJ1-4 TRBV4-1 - CASSHPSSKLFF
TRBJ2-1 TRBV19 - CASSIGSGLAVYNEQFF
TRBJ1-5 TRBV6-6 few CATGSGGKPQHF
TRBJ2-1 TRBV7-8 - CASSFPLVPLYNEQFF
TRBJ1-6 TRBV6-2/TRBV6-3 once CASSYSFLGGSYNSPLHF
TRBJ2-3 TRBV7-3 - CASSLSTDTQYF
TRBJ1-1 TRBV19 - CASSIGQGLNTEAFF
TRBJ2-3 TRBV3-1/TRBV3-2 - CASSQAGGSDTQYF
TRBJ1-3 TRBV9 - CASSVAGENGNTIYF
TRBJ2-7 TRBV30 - CAWSRGQGPEQYF
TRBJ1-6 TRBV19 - CASSKVGSYNSPLHF
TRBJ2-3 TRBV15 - CATSRLGWGNTQYF
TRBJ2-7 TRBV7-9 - CASSPGGARYEQYF
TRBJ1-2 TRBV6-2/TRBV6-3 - CASIPTRDTIPGYTF
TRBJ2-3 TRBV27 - CASGGGRDKGDTQYF
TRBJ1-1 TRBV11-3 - CASSPGAGTEAFF
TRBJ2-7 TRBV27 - CASRRQGAWDEQYF
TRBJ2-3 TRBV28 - CASSPVRGVSDTQYF
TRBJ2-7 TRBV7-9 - CASTPRTGDYEQYF
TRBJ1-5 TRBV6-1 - CASSEEQPQHF
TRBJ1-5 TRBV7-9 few CASSRAGEGQPQHF
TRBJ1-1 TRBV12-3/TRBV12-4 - CASTSLEVTEAFF
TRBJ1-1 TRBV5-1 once CASSFYAYNQGPTEAFF
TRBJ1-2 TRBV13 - CASSLGTVNYGYTF
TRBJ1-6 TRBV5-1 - CASSPNSRGPNSPLHF
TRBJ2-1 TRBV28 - CASRLGDYWEPGNEQFF
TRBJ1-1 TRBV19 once CASSIDREILSGAFF
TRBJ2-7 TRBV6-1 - CASSVTHSGLSYEQYF
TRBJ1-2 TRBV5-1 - CASSPATGGRGGYTF
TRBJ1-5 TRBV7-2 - CASSLLGQGAFGNQPQHF
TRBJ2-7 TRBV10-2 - CASSESSSGIRKEQYF
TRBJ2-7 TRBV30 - CAWSGAAAQRGF
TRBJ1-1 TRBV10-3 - CAGRGDRETEAFF
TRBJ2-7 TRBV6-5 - CASRLGLFYEQYF
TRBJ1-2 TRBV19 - CASSIGLLYGYTF
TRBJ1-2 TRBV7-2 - CASRPNYGYTF
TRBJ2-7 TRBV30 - CAWSVSPGYSYEQYF
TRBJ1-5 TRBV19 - CASSIGRQPQHF
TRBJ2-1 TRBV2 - CASSEALRGPSYNEQFF
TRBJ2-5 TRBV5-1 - CASSLVLAGGVGETQYF
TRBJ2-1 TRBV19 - CASSWGPREQFF
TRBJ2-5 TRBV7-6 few CASSLVTAGVAETQYF
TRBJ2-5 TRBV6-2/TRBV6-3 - CASSPREGGETQYF